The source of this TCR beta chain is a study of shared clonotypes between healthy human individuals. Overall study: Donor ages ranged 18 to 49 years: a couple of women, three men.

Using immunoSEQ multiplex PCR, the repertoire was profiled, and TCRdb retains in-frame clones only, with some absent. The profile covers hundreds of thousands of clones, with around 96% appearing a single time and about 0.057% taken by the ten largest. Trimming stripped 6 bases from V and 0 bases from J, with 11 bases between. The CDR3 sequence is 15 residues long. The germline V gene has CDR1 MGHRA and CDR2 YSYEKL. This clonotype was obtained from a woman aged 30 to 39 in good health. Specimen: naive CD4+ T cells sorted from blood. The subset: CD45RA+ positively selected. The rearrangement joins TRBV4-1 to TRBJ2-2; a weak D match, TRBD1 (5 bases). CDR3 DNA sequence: TGCGCCAGCAGATCTGACAGAACGAACACCGGGGAGCTGTTTTTT. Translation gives CASRSDRTNTGELFF.